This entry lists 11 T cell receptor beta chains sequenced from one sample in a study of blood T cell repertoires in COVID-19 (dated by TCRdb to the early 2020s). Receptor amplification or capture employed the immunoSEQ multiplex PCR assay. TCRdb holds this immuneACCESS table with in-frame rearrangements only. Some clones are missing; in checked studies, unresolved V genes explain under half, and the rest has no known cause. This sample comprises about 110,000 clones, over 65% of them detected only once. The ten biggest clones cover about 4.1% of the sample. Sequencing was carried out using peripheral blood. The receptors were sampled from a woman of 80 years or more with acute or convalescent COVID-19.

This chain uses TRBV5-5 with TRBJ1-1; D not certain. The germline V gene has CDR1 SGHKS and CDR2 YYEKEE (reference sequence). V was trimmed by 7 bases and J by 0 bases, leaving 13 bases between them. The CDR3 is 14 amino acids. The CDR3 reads CASAPTRMNTEAFF. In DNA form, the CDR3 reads TGTGCCAGCGCCCCAACCAGGATGAACACTGAAGCTTTCTTT. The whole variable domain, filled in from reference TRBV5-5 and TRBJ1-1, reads DAGVTQSPTHLIKTRGQQVTLRCSPISGHKSVSWYQQVLGQGPQFIFQYYEKEERGRGNFPDRFSARQFPNYSSELNVNALLLGDSALYLCASAPTRMNTEAFFGQGTRLTVV.

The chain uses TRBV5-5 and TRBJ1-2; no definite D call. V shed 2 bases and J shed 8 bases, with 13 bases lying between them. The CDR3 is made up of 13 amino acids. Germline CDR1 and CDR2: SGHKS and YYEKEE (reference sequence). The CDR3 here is CASSFTGEEGYTF. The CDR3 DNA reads TGTGCCAGCAGCTTTACCGGGGAGGAGGGCTACACCTTC.

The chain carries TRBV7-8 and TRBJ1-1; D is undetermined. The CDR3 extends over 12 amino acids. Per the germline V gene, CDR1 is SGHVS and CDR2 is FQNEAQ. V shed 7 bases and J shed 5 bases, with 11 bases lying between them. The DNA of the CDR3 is TGTGCCAGCACCCGCGATCAGACTGAAGCTTTCTTT. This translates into CASTRDQTEAFF.

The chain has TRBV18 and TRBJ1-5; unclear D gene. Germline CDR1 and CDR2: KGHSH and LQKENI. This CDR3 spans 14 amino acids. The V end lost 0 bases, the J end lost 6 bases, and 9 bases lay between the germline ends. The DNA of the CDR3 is TGTGCCAGCTCACCACCGACACTCACTCAGCCCCAGCATTTT. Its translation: CASSPPTLTQPQHF.

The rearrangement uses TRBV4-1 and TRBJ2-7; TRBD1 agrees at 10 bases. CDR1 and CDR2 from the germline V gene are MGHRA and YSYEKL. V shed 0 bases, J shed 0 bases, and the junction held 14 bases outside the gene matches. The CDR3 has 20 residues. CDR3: CASSQDLGDRGLPRSYEQYF. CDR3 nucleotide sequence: TGCGCCAGCAGCCAAGATCTGGGGGACAGGGGACTTCCCCGCTCCTACGAGCAGTACTTC.

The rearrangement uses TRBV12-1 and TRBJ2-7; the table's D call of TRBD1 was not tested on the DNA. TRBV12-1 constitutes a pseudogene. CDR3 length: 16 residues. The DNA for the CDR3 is TGTGCCAGCAGCTTTGGGCCCCGGGACAGGGGGCACGAGCAGTACTTC. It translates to CASSFGPRDRGHEQYF.

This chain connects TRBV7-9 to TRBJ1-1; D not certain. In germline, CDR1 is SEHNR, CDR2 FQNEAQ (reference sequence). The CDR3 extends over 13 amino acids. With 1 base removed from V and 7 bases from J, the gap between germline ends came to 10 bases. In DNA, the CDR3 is TGTGCCAGCAGCTTAGTCGCGGATGGTGAAGCTTTCTTT. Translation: CASSLVADGEAFF.

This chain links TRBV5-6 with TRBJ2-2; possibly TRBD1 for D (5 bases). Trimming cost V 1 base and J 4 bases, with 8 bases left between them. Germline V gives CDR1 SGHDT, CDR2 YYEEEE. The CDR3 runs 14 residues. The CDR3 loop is CASSLKGPTGELFF. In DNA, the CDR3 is TGTGCCAGCAGCTTGAAGGGGCCCACCGGGGAGCTGTTTTTT.

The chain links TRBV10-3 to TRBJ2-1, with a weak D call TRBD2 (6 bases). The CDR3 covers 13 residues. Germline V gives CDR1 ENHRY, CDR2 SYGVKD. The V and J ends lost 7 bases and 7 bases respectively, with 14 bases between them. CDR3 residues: CAINPGGENEQFF. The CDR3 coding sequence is TGTGCCATCAATCCAGGAGGGGAAAATGAGCAGTTCTTC.

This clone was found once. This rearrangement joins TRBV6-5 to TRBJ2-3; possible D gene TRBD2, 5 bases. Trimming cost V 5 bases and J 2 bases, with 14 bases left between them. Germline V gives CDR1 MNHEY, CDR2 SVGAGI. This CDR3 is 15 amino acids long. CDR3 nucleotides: TGTGCCAGCAGTCGAGAGGGAGCCCCCACAGATACGCAGTATTTT. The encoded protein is CASSREGAPTDTQYF.

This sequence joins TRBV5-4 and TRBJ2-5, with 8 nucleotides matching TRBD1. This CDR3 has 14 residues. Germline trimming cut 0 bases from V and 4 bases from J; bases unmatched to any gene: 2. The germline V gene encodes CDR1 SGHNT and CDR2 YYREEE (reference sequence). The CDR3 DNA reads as TGTGCCAGCAGCTTGGGACAGGGGTTAGAGACCCAGTACTTC. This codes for CASSLGQGLETQYF.